This T cell receptor (beta chain) derives from a study of T cell responses to AZD1222 COVID-19 vaccine. Overall study context: Pooled in the analysis were second doses at about 4 or about 12 weeks.

Whole-study findings and limits: Repertoires were sampled only after the peak T cell response. As reported, nearly half of all spike-specific TCRs target variant regions that are unmutated.

The junction had 5 bases not matched to a gene; V was cut back by 6 bases and J by 6 bases. In germline, CDR1 is MNHEY, CDR2 SVGAGI. The CDR3 contains 13 residues. Assay: immunoSEQ multiplex PCR; the TCRdb copy retains only in-frame clones and omits some. The sample has over 65,000 clones, around 73% seen once. In the case of this clone: The target antigen is unknown.

This chain uses TRBV6-5 with TRBJ1-2, with 9 bases fitting TRBD1. The specimen comprised peripheral blood, sampled on day 0 of AZD1222 vaccination. The receptor comes from an adult in good health. The CDR3, as DNA: TGTGCCAGCAGGTCGGACAGGGGAAATGGCTACACCTTC. Its protein product is CASRSDRGNGYTF.